This T cell receptor (beta chain) is from a study of technical replicates of blood from a handful of donors. This clone was found once. This CDR3 has 16 amino acids. Germline CDR1 and CDR2: SGHRS and YFSETQ. Trimming took 4 bases from V and 3 from J, leaving 19 bases between them. TCRdb keeps only in-frame clones here, not all; method: immunoSEQ multiplex PCR. The sample includes about 83,000 clones, approximately 90% seen only once; the top ten take approximately 0.25%. The clonotype comes from a human donor in good health. Sequencing was carried out using T cells isolated from PBMCs. This chain links TRBV5-1 with TRBJ1-1; D might be TRBD1 (5 bases). In DNA form, the CDR3 reads TGCGCCAGCAGCCCCTGGGAGGGGCTGTCGGACACTGAAGCTTTCTTT. Its protein is CASSPWEGLSDTEAFF.